This entry lists 2 T cell receptor beta chains sequenced from one sample in a study of T cell responses to AZD1222 COVID-19 vaccine. The assay was immunoSEQ multiplex PCR, and TCRdb's table has in-frame clones only and misses some. Of about 55,000 clones listed, approximately 88% are singletons. Material: peripheral blood, obtained on day 0 of AZD1222 vaccination. These receptors all stem from an adult in good health.

V is TRBV5-1 and J is TRBJ2-5; 8 bases are shared with TRBD1. V was pared by 2 bases and J by 3 bases, with 6 bases of the junction left unmatched. The CDR3 contains 15 residues. Germline V gives CDR1 SGHRS, CDR2 YFSETQ. The CDR3 bases are TGCGCCAGCAGCTTAACAGGGGGTACCAAAGAGACCCAGTACTTC. The encoded protein is CASSLTGGTKETQYF.

The chain is built from TRBV16 and TRBJ1-6, with TRBD1 identical over 7 bases. Germline V gene data show CDR1 as KGHSY and CDR2 as FQNENV. The CDR3 loop spans 16 amino acids. J was trimmed by 0 bases and V by 1 base; bases with no gene match: 0. The DNA of the CDR3 is TGTGCCAGCAGCCAATGGGACAGCTCCTATAATTCACCCCTCCACTTT. Its translation: CASSQWDSSYNSPLHF.